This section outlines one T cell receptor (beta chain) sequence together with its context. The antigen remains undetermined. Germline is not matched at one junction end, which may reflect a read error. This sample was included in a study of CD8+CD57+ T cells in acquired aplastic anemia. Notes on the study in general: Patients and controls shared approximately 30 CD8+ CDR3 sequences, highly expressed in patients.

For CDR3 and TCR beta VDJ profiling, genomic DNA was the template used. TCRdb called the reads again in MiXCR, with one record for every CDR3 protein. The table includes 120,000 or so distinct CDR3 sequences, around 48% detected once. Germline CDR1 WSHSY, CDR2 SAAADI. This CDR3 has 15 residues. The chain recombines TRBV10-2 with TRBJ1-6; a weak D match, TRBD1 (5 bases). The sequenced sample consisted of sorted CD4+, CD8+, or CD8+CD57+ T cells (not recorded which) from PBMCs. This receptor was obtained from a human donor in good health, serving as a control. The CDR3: CASREEGRRNSPLHF. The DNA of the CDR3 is TGTGCCAGCAGGGAGGAAGGACGCAGGAATTCACCCCTCCACTTT.